This TCR beta chain emerged from a study of regulatory T cells in long-lasting Graves disease. Study in general: Patients met the persistent Graves' disease definition after over 5 years of antithyroid drugs with positive TSH receptor antibodies.

Time point meaning: persistent/refractory GD, antithyroid drugs over 5 years with positive TRAb. The TCR library used RNA extracted from PBMCs. iRepertoire HTBI primers and Arm-PCR of CDR3 regions built TCR beta libraries. In TCRdb, the multiplex PCR reads were re-called with MiXCR into one record per CDR3 protein. This sample has 650,000 to 850,000 distinct CDR3 sequences; approximately 31% occur once, and the top ten carry under 55%. The specimen comprised peripheral blood mononuclear cells (PBMCs), sampled when the disease was refractory, from a patient treated with antithyroid drugs. This TCR came from a female donor with Graves disease.

CDR3 protein: CASRLKLAGVEQYF. CDR3 nucleotide sequence: TGTGCCAGCAGACTGAAACTAGCGGGAGTCGAGCAGTACTTC. This sequence joins TRBV12-3 or TRBV12-4 and TRBJ2-7, with 11 positions matching TRBD2. With V trimmed by 6 bases and J by 6 bases, 7 bases remained unmatched. This CDR3 spans 14 amino acids.